This entry concerns a single T cell receptor beta chain. This entry is derived from a study of blood T cell repertoires in COVID-19. Produced via immunoSEQ multiplex PCR; TCRdb's table is partial and in-frame only. Of 65,000 to 75,000 clones detected, 80% to 95% appear once; the ten largest clones hold 13%. V lost 2 bases to trimming and J lost 1 base, with 22 bases between them. The CDR3 loop spans 19 amino acids. Material for sequencing was peripheral blood. This sequence originates from a human donor with active COVID-19. The donor label of this sample is uncertain. The chain is built from TRBV5-3 and TRBJ1-5, with D hard to call. TRBV5-3 is sorted into the ORF group, with uncertain function. The CDR3 DNA is TGTGCCAGAAGCTTTCGTCGTCGCGGCGGCATAATCAGCAATCAGCCCCAGCATTTT. Translating gives CARSFRRRGGIISNQPQHF.